This T cell receptor beta chain was identified during a study of blood T cell repertoires in COVID-19. Sequenced by immunoSEQ multiplex PCR; TCRdb stores in-frame clones only, minus some. The sample lists approximately 88,000 clones; around 81% were seen once. This CDR3 is built from 14 residues. Trimming stripped 5 bases from V and 2 bases from J, with 12 bases between. Germline CDR1 SGHRS, CDR2 YFSETQ. The clonotype comes from a man aged 50-59 years who had recovered from COVID-19. What was sequenced was peripheral blood. The rearrangement joins TRBV5-1 to TRBJ2-3, with a weak D call TRBD2 (6 bases). The CDR3: CASSAGSSTDTQYF. For the CDR3, the DNA is TGCGCCAGCAGTGCGGGGTCCTCCACAGATACGCAGTATTTT.